A single sample is the source of the 12 T cell receptor beta chains below, sequenced in a study of blood T cells in healthy people across ages. Alongside a J-beta primer mix, a sample-barcoded 5' primer served in a second PCR lasting roughly 6 to 11 cycles. MiXCR, run by TCRdb on the 5' RACE reads, gives a single entry per CDR3 protein. The data show 890,000 or so distinct CDR3 sequences, 62% seen once. The specimen was blood. The receptors derive from a man under 40 in good health.

The gene calls are TRBV2 and TRBJ2-7; D is tentatively TRBD1 or TRBD2 (5 bases each). The V end was cut by 8 bases, the J end by 6 bases, with 11 bases between. The germline V gene encodes CDR1 SNHLY and CDR2 FYNNEI. The CDR3 has 11 residues. Written as DNA, the CDR3 is TGTGCCAGCCAAAAGGGGACCGAGCAGTACTTC. It is translated as CASQKGTEQYF.

This chain connects TRBV20-1 to TRBJ2-3, with 10 bases aligning to TRBD2. Germline V gene lookup returns CDR1 DFQATT and CDR2 SNEGSKA (reference sequence). This CDR3 spans 17 amino acids. The V gene end was trimmed by 0 bases and the J gene end by 0 bases; junction bases not matched to a gene: 6. CDR3 DNA sequence: TGCAGTGCTAGAGAGCCAGCGGGGGGGCCTAGCACAGATACGCAGTATTTT. This codes for CSAREPAGGPSTDTQYF.

This clonotype was detected once. CDR3 bases: TGTGCCACCAGTGATTCGGGACAGGGGGCAAGAAATGAGCAGTTCTTC. It encodes CATSDSGQGARNEQFF. V gene TRBV24-1 combines with J gene TRBJ2-1; 12 nucleotides line up with TRBD1. The CDR3 is made up of 16 amino acids. Per germline, CDR1 KGHDR and CDR2 SFDVKD. V lost 2 bases and J lost 7; bases outside the gene matches: 5.

The chain joins TRBV6-2 or TRBV6-3 to TRBJ2-1, with D uncertain. Per the germline V gene, CDR1 is MNHEY and CDR2 is SVGEGT. V lost 5 bases to trimming and J lost 10 bases, with 15 bases between them. CDR3 length equals 13 residues. The CDR3 coding sequence is TGTGCCAGCAGTCCTCAGGACGGTATAGAGCAGTTCTTC. Translating gives CASSPQDGIEQFF.

Comments on this clonotype: With a much larger clone just one base away, this may be a read error. This chain links TRBV7-2 with TRBJ2-5, with D perhaps TRBD1 or TRBD2 (5 bases each). The CDR3 is made up of 16 amino acids. Trimming removed 1 base at V and 11 bases at J, with 23 bases between. Germline CDR1 and CDR2: SGHTA and FQGNSA. CDR3 residues: CASSLVAGYGKNEQYF. In DNA form, the CDR3 reads TGTGCCAGCAGCTTAGTTGCAGGGTACGGGAAGAATGAGCAGTACTTC.

At least ten counts were recorded for this clonotype. V is TRBV5-1 and J is TRBJ2-7; D remains unclear. This CDR3 is 12 amino acids long. Looked up from germline, CDR1 is SGHRS and CDR2 is YFSETQ. V lost 4 bases, J lost 6 bases, and 11 bases lay in between. For the CDR3, the DNA is TGCGCCAGCAGCCTGGACGGACCCGAGCAGTACTTC. Translated: CASSLDGPEQYF. Full variable domain (missing parts from reference TRBV5-1 and TRBJ2-7): KAGVTQTPRYLIKTRGQQVTLSCSPISGHRSVSWYQQTPGQGLQFLFEYFSETQRNKGNFPGRFSGRQFSNSRSEMNVSTLELGDSALYLCASSLDGPEQYFGPGTRLTVT.

Of note for this clonotype: The junction does not match germline at one end; this may be a read error. The chain links TRBV12-3 or TRBV12-4 to TRBJ2-3; 7 nucleotides line up with TRBD1. There are 15 residues in the CDR3. The CDR3 region has the DNA TGTGCCAGCAGTTTAAAGCCGGGACAGACCTACGAGCAGTACTTT. As protein: CASSLKPGQTYEQYF.

V and J are TRBV7-2 and TRBJ2-7; 9 bases match TRBD1. CDR1 is SGHTA and CDR2 is FQGNSA in the germline V gene. V lost 1 base, J lost 6 bases, and 7 bases stayed unmatched. The CDR3 totals 15 residues. In nucleotides, the CDR3 is TGTGCCAGCAGCTTAGTACCAGACAGGGGGGTCGAGCAGTACTTC. The encoded protein is CASSLVPDRGVEQYF.

CDR3 amino acids: CASSGGTSREQYF. CDR3 sequence (DNA): TGTGCCAGCAGTGGGGGGACTAGTCGCGAGCAGTACTTC. The rearrangement joins TRBV9 to TRBJ2-5; 8 nucleotides line up with TRBD2. The better agreement between TRBJ2-7 and the DNA end casts doubt on the J call. The CDR3 runs 13 residues. Germline V gives CDR1 SGDLS, CDR2 YYNGEE.

This chain uses TRBV28 with TRBJ2-7, with D possibly being TRBD1 (6 bases). The CDR3 spans 15 residues. The V end lost 7 bases, the J end lost 1 base, and 17 bases lay between the germline ends. Germline V CDR1 and CDR2: MDHEN, SYDVKM. For the CDR3, the DNA is TGTGCCAGCAACAATCAGGGGTACAGGTCCTACGAGCAGTACTTC. This encodes CASNNQGYRSYEQYF.

This clonotype was observed a few times. The genes are TRBV27 and TRBJ2-1; D is perhaps TRBD1 (5 bases). Germline CDR1 is MNHEY and CDR2 is SMNVEV (reference sequence). The CDR3 length is 15 residues. The V end was cut by 5 bases, the J end by 6 bases, with 17 bases between. CDR3: CASSTRVGMGNEQFF. CDR3 DNA sequence: TGTGCCAGCAGTACCAGGGTCGGAATGGGCAATGAGCAGTTCTTC.

This chain uses TRBV29-1 with TRBJ2-5, with D unclear. The last part of the DNA fits TRBJ2-4 better; the J call may be wrong. CDR3 length: 13 amino acids. CDR1 is SQVTM and CDR2 is ANQGSEA in the germline V gene. CDR3 nucleotide sequence: TGCAGCGTGATATGGCCACCCAAAAACATTCAGTACTTC. Its protein product is CSVIWPPKNIQYF.